The sample holds a few counts of the clone carrying this T cell receptor beta chain. Antigen: not known. This CDR3 spans 15 amino acids. V was pared by 5 bases and J by 0 bases, with 6 bases of the junction left unmatched. Per germline, CDR1 SGHTA and CDR2 FQGNSA. The data belong to a study of T cells in Graves' hyperthyroidism and ophthalmopathy. TCR beta CDR3 regions were amplified from RNA transcripts. Carried out on the TCR CDR3, a first-round RT-PCR used the HTBI primer set. TCRdb ran MiXCR on the multiplex PCR reads and lists one entry per CDR3 protein. The sample lists hundreds of thousands of distinct CDR3 sequences, over 10% seen once, with 9.2% in the top ten. Findings and caveats of the study: Blood also carried most thyroid clonotypes expanded above 0.001.

For Graves' hyperthyroidism to be stable, ophthalmopathy could not progress within 18 months. Those with hyperthyroidism were 18 to 65 years old, newly diagnosed, and ill for under 2 months. Sequencing input: blood. This sequence originates from a woman younger than 35 with Graves' hyperthyroidism. The gene calls are TRBV7-2 and TRBJ1-2, with 7 nucleotides matching TRBD1. The CDR3 loop is CASSPPGQTNYGYTF. The CDR3 nucleotides are TGTGCCAGCAGCCCGCCGGGACAGACTAACTATGGCTACACCTTC.